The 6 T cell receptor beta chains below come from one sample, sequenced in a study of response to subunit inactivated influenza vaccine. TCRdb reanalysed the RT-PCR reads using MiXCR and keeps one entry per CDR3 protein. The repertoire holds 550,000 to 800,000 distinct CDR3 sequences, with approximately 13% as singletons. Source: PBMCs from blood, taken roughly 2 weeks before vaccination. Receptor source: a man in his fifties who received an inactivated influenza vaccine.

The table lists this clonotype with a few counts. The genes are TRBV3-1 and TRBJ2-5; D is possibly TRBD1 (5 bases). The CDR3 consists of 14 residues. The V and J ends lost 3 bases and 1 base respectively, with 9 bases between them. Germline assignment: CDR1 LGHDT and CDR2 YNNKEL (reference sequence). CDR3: CASSHETAQETQYF. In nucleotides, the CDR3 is TGTGCCAGCAGCCACGAGACAGCCCAAGAGACCCAGTACTTC.

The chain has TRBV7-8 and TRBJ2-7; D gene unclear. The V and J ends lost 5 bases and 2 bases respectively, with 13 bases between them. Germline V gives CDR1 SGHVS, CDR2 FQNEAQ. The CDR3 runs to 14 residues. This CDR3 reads CASSPQQTTYEQYF. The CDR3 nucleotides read TGTGCCAGCAGCCCCCAGCAAACGACCTACGAGCAGTACTTC.

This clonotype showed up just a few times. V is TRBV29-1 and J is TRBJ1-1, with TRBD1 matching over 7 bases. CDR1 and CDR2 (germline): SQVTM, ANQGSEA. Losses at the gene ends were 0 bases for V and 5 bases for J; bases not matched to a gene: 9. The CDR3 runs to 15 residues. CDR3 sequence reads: CSVEDAGGAETEAFF. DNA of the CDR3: TGCAGCGTTGAAGATGCAGGGGGGGCAGAAACTGAAGCTTTCTTT.

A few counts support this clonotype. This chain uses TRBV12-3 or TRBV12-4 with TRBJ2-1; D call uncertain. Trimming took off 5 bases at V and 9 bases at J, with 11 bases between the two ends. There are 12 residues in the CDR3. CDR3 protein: CASSPPVSEQFF. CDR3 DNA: TGTGCCAGCAGTCCACCCGTCTCTGAGCAGTTCTTC.

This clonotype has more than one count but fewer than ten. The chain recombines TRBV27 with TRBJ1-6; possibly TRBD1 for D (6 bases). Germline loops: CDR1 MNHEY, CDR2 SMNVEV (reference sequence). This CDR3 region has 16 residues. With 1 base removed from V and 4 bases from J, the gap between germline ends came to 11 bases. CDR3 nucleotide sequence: TGTGCCAGCAGTTTATTCGGGGGCTCATATAATTCACCCCTCCACTTT. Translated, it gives CASSLFGGSYNSPLHF.

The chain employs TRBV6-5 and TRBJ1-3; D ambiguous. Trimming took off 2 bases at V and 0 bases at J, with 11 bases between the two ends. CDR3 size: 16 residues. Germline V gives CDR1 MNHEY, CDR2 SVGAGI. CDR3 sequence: CASSYTEQFSGNTIYF. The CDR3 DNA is TGTGCCAGCAGTTACACAGAACAATTCTCTGGAAACACCATATATTTT.